This T cell receptor beta chain was obtained from a study of early T cells in non-severe SARS-CoV-2 infection. Looking at the study overall: Bulk RNA taken from unsorted whole blood was sequenced, leaving chains unpaired. Study-wide points: Comparison of clonotypes with VDJdb favored anti-spike CD8 responses while missing private and CD4 specificities.

This clonotype was counted at least ten times. Its antigen is undetermined. CDR1 and CDR2 from the germline V gene are SGHVS and FNYEAQ. The V segment lost 3 bases and the J segment 8 bases; nucleotides outside the gene matches: 9. The CDR3 sequence is 16 residues long. The TCR library protocol attached unique molecular identifiers to the individual cDNA molecules. TCRdb itself ran the 5' RACE reads through MiXCR, one entry per CDR3 protein. This table has roughly 26,000 distinct CDR3 sequences, just over 4% appearing once. The TCR was taken from an adult who was a healthcare worker with PCR-confirmed SARS-CoV-2 infection or an uninfected control (not recorded which). The chain recombines TRBV7-6 with TRBJ2-1; 11 bases map to TRBD2. Sequencing input: whole blood. The CDR3 coding sequence is TGTGCCAGCAGCTTGGGGCGACTAGCGGGATTAGATGAGCAGTTCTTC. Encoded protein: CASSLGRLAGLDEQFF.